Listed below are T cell receptor beta chains from one sample, sequenced in a study of kidney transplant recipient with SARS-CoV-2 infection. TCRdb re-analysed the reads in MiXCR, keeping a single row per CDR3 protein. This sample has roughly 250,000 distinct CDR3 sequences, with 29% found just once. The sample here was a blood sample, taken at baseline and on day 111 from a kidney transplant recipient. The receptors originated from a male patient in his thirties who had COVID-19 and was a kidney transplant recipient. A subset of T cells may come from the graft donor. The CDR3 runs from the conserved cysteine through the conserved F or W. Fields, in order: J gene, clone size, D gene, V gene, CDR3 DNA, CDR3 protein. A D gene is named only where the DNA matches it firmly. Clone sizes are given selectively: once, few, many, or a class where the clone is expanded.

TRBJ2-1 many TRBD2 TRBV28 TGTGCCAGCAGTGTTATAGCGGGAGCCCACAATGAGCAGTTCTTC CASSVIAGAHNEQFF
TRBJ1-2 many NA TRBV19 TGTGCCAGTAGTCCACGGTCGACAAATCGAAAGACCTATGGCTACACCTTC CASSPRSTNRKTYGYTF
TRBJ1-2 many NA TRBV12-3/TRBV12-4 TGTGCCAGCAGTAGTGTGGTCAGCTTCCGAAAGACCTATGGCTACACCTTC CASSSVVSFRKTYGYTF
TRBJ2-7 many NA TRBV5-8 TGTGCCAGCAGCTTCTGGGCGAGCGCTCATTCCTACGAGCAGTACTTC CASSFWASAHSYEQYF
TRBJ2-3 NA NA TRBV6-1 TGTGCCGGCAGTGAAGCGGGCGCGAACGGGGGCACAGATACGCAGTATTTT CAGSEAGANGGTDTQYF
TRBJ1-2 many NA TRBV7-5 NA CISVPEVAREVGKTYGYTF
TRBJ1-2 NA NA TRBV11-1 TGTGCCAGCAGCCACGGGTATAAGGCTGGAAAGACCTATGGCTACACCTTC CASSHGYKAGKTYGYTF
TRBJ1-2 many NA TRBV6-2/TRBV6-3 TGTGCCAGCAGTCCCGATTGCTGCATCGGAAAGACCTATGGCTACACCTTC CASSPDCCIGKTYGYTF
TRBJ1-6 NA TRBD1 TRBV20-1 TGCAGTGCTAGACTCATGCAGGGGGCGAATTCACCCCTCCACTTT CSARLMQGANSPLHF
TRBJ2-5 many TRBD2 TRBV13 TGTGCCAGCAGCGCCTACTCTAGCGGGAGAGGAGAGACCCAGTACTTC CASSAYSSGRGETQYF
TRBJ1-3 many TRBD1 TRBV19 TGTGCCAGTAGTATGACAGGGTCCGGAAACACCATATATTTT CASSMTGSGNTIYF
TRBJ1-6 many TRBD1 TRBV12-3/TRBV12-4 TGTGCCAGCAGCTCCGGGACAGGGAATTCACCCCTCCACTTT CASSSGTGNSPLHF
TRBJ2-1 many NA TRBV27 TGTGCCAGCAGTTCTGGAGAGACGCACAATGAGCAGTTCTTC CASSSGETHNEQFF
TRBJ1-2 many NA TRBV7-7 TGTGCCAGCAGCAGCGCGGGTAAGTGCCGAAAGACCTATGGCTACACCTTC CASSSAGKCRKTYGYTF
TRBJ2-5 many TRBD1 TRBV6-2/TRBV6-3 TGTGCCAGCAGTTACTCGACAGGGGAAGAGACCCAGTACTTC CASSYSTGEETQYF
TRBJ1-1 few NA TRBV20-1 TGCAGTGCTTCCGTAGTCTCTGCTGAAGCTTTCTTT CSASVVSAEAFF
TRBJ2-3 many NA TRBV3-2 TGTGCCAGCAGCCGGGACCCCACGACAGATACGCAGTATTTT CASSRDPTTDTQYF
TRBJ1-5 many NA TRBV19 TGTGCCAGTAAATCGCAGGGCTCGAATCAGCCCCAGCATTTT CASKSQGSNQPQHF